These 24 T cell receptor beta chains were sequenced from one sample in a study of a mutant IDH1 vaccine in newly diagnosed glioma. The time point: week 11, during vaccination. A single vaccine dose contained 300 ug of mutant IDH1 20-mer peptide, and topical imiquimod was used with it. The table came from immunoSEQ multiplex PCR; TCRdb's copy has only in-frame clones and leaves some out. The sample records approximately 64,000 clones, roughly 83% being singletons. No antigen has been assigned to these receptors. This material consisted of PBMCs, taken from a glioma patient whose treatment included an IDH1 peptide vaccine. These receptors were obtained from a woman aged 45-65 years with glioma.

The CDR3 nucleotides read TGTGCCAGCAGCTCTACCCTCGGCGGGGGCGCGAACACCGGGGAGCTGTTTTTT. Translated, it gives CASSSTLGGGANTGELFF. V gene TRBV11-2 combines with J gene TRBJ2-2; a weak D match, TRBD2 (7 bases). Germline CDR1 is SGHAT and CDR2 is FQNNGV. This CDR3 is 18 amino acids long. The V end was cut by 4 bases, the J end by 0 bases, with 18 bases between. The full variable domain, in which reference TRBV11-2 and TRBJ2-2 provide the parts outside the CDR3, is EAGVAQSPRYKIIEKRQSVAFWCNPISGHATLYWYQQILGQGPKLLIQFQNNGVVDDSQLPKDRFSAERLKGVDSTLKIQPAKLEDSAVYLCASSSTLGGGANTGELFFGEGSRLTVL.

V and J are TRBV28 and TRBJ1-5; D gene ambiguous. CDR3 size: 16 residues. Germline CDR1 reads MDHEN; CDR2 reads SYDVKM. Deletions cut 3 bases from V and 0 bases from J, with 12 bases between. DNA of the CDR3: TGTGCCAGCAGTTTTCGGGTCCCGGGTAGCAATCAGCCCCAGCATTTT. It translates to CASSFRVPGSNQPQHF.

The chain is built from TRBV2 and TRBJ1-1; 10 positions agree with TRBD1. The J segment lost 8 bases and the V segment lost 6 bases, leaving 9 bases of the junction unmatched. The CDR3 runs to 14 residues. Germline V gives CDR1 SNHLY, CDR2 FYNNEI. CDR3: CASRGQGTFYEAFF. CDR3 DNA sequence: TGTGCCAGCAGGGGACAGGGGACTTTCTACGAAGCTTTCTTT.

This clone was detected once. The chain employs TRBV15 and TRBJ2-5; D possibly uses TRBD1 or TRBD2 (5 bases each). Near its end, the DNA agrees better with TRBJ2-7, so the J call may be wrong. This CDR3 spans 12 amino acids. In germline, CDR1 is LNHNV, CDR2 YYDKDF (reference sequence). CDR3 in amino acids: CATAGAGDEQYF. The CDR3 DNA is TGTGCCACAGCCGGGGCCGGGGACGAGCAGTACTTC.

This chain links TRBV28 with TRBJ1-1; D is possibly TRBD1 (6 bases). The V gene's germline CDR1 is MDHEN and CDR2 SYDVKM. The CDR3 is 15 amino acids. V lost 1 base, J lost 2 bases, and 11 bases lay in between. CDR3 residues: CASSLLAGVNTEAFF. The CDR3 DNA follows: TGTGCCAGCAGTTTATTGGCAGGGGTCAACACTGAAGCTTTCTTT.

This rearrangement joins TRBV29-1 to TRBJ1-1, with unresolved D. The CDR3 extends over 13 amino acids. V lost 0 bases to trimming and J lost 1 base, with 6 bases between them. Germline V gene lookup returns CDR1 SQVTM and CDR2 ANQGSEA. CDR3 residues: CSVEDPGNTEAFF. Written as DNA, the CDR3 is TGCAGCGTTGAAGATCCGGGGAACACTGAAGCTTTCTTT.

The genes are TRBV9 and TRBJ2-5; 8 nucleotides agree with TRBD2. Per germline, CDR1 SGDLS and CDR2 YYNGEE. The CDR3 is 15 residues long. After removal of 1 base from V and 7 bases from J, the junction contained 9 bases not matched to a gene. The CDR3: CASSVQTGGDTTQYF. For the CDR3, the DNA is TGTGCCAGCAGCGTACAAACGGGGGGGGATACGACCCAGTACTTC. The full variable domain, its missing parts supplied by reference TRBV9 and TRBJ2-5, is DSGVTQTPKHLITATGQRVTLRCSPRSGDLSVYWYQQSLDQGLQFLIQYYNGEERAKGNILERFSAQQFPDLHSELNLSSLELGDSALYFCASSVQTGGDTTQYFGPGTRLLVL.

V gene TRBV5-6 combines with J gene TRBJ2-1; D not resolved. V lost 2 bases and J lost 5, with 2 bases in between. This CDR3 contains 11 residues. From germline, CDR1 is SGHDT and CDR2 YYEEEE. This CDR3 is CASSFHNEQFF. In nucleotides, the CDR3 is TGTGCCAGCAGCTTCCACAATGAGCAGTTCTTC.

The V and J genes are TRBV6-1 and TRBJ1-1; no reliable D call. V gave up 3 bases and J gave up 4 bases, with 15 bases separating them. Looked up from germline, CDR1 is MNHNS and CDR2 is SASEGT. The CDR3 sequence is 15 residues long. The CDR3 reads CASSDRLTLGTEAFF. In DNA form, the CDR3 reads TGTGCCAGCAGTGACCGGTTGACTTTGGGCACTGAAGCTTTCTTT.

The chain joins TRBV28 to TRBJ1-5; TRBD1 might be the D (5 bases). This CDR3 is 13 amino acids long. The V end was cut by 3 bases, the J end by 8 bases, with 11 bases between. CDR1 is MDHEN, CDR2 SYDVKM, per germline. This chain's CDR3 is CASSLTVVEPQHF. The CDR3 DNA reads as TGTGCCAGCAGTTTGACAGTCGTGGAGCCCCAGCATTTT. Using reference TRBV28 and TRBJ1-5 for the parts outside the CDR3, the full variable domain is DVKVTQSSRYLVKRTGEKVFLECVQDMDHENMFWYRQDPGLGLRLIYFSYDVKMKEKGDIPEGYSVSREKKERFSLILESASTNQTSMYLCASSLTVVEPQHFGDGTRLSIL.

The chain joins TRBV4-2 to TRBJ2-7, with D tentatively TRBD2 (5 bases). The ends were cut back, 7 bases at V and 1 base at J, with 17 bases in the middle. The CDR3 consists of 15 residues. Germline V gene sequence: CDR1 LGHNA, CDR2 YNFKEQ. CDR3 loop: CASTPTRTVSYEQYF. CDR3 DNA sequence: TGTGCCAGCACCCCAACCAGGACTGTTTCCTACGAGCAGTACTTC.

The chain has TRBV2 and TRBJ2-6, with D perhaps TRBD2 (5 bases). Between the trimmed V and J ends, which lost 4 bases and 2 bases, there was a span of 6 bases. The length of the CDR3 is 14 residues. Germline V lookup: CDR1 SNHLY, CDR2 FYNNEI. Written as DNA, the CDR3 is TGTGCCAGCAGTGGAGGGCCTGGGGCCAACGTCCTGACTTTC. Its protein is CASSGGPGANVLTF.

This sequence joins TRBV28 and TRBJ2-7; D is unresolved. There are 14 residues in the CDR3. V was clipped by 5 bases and J by 4 bases, with 15 bases between them. Germline V gene data show CDR1 as MDHEN and CDR2 as SYDVKM. CDR3 nucleotides: TGTGCCAGCAGTCTGGACGGAACTCCTTACGAGCAGTACTTC. Protein: CASSLDGTPYEQYF. Together with reference TRBV28 and TRBJ2-7, the CDR3 gives the full variable domain: DVKVTQSSRYLVKRTGEKVFLECVQDMDHENMFWYRQDPGLGLRLIYFSYDVKMKEKGDIPEGYSVSREKKERFSLILESASTNQTSMYLCASSLDGTPYEQYFGPGTRLTVT.

The rearrangement joins TRBV5-5 to TRBJ1-1; 9 bases map to TRBD1. The CDR3 extends over 16 amino acids. V shed 4 bases and J 0 bases; nucleotides not matched to a gene: 7. CDR1 and CDR2 from the germline V gene are SGHKS and YYEKEE (reference sequence). The CDR3 loop is CASSGGTGTMNTEAFF. For the CDR3, the DNA is TGTGCCAGCAGCGGAGGGACAGGGACAATGAACACTGAAGCTTTCTTT.

The chain uses TRBV15 and TRBJ1-6; 7 nucleotides agree with TRBD1. Trimming removed 4 bases from V and 7 bases from J; junction bases left unmatched: 7. The CDR3 length is 15 residues. Germline lookup yields CDR1 LNHNV and CDR2 YYDKDF (reference sequence). CDR3 in DNA: TGTGCCACCAGCACAGACAGGGTCAGGAATTCACCCCTCCACTTT. This sequence encodes CATSTDRVRNSPLHF.

This clone has a single count. A junction boundary mismatches the germline segment, possibly from a read error. The chain recombines TRBV4-2 with TRBJ1-2; D call uncertain. CDR3 length: 15 amino acids. CDR1 is LGHNA and CDR2 is YNFKEQ in the germline V gene. The CDR3 region is CAGSQEVRPNYGYTF. DNA of the CDR3: TGTGCCGGCAGCCAAGAAGTGAGACCCAACTATGGCTACACCTTC.

The rearrangement joins TRBV7-6 to TRBJ1-6; D is perhaps TRBD1 (5 bases). Germline V gives CDR1 SGHVS, CDR2 FNYEAQ. The CDR3 runs to 14 residues. V gave up 4 bases and J gave up 10 bases, with 14 bases separating them. As DNA, the CDR3 is TGTGCCAGCAGCTCGACCGGGACGACGTCACCCCTCCACTTT. Amino acid sequence: CASSSTGTTSPLHF. The variable domain in full, completed from reference TRBV7-6 and TRBJ1-6, reads GAGVSQSPRYKVTKRGQDVALRCDPISGHVSLYWYRQALGQGPEFLTYFNYEAQQDKSGLPNDRFSAERPEGSISTLTIQRTEQRDSAMYRCASSSTGTTSPLHFGNGTRLTVT.

CDR3 in amino acids: CGDSSPDTQYF. The CDR3 region has the DNA TGTGGCGACAGTTCCCCAGATACGCAGTATTTT. The chain carries TRBV19 and TRBJ2-3, with D possibly being TRBD1 (5 bases). Germline V gives CDR1 LNHDA, CDR2 SQIVND (reference sequence). The CDR3 loop spans 11 amino acids. The full variable domain, rest sourced from reference TRBV19 and TRBJ2-3, is DGGITQSPKYLFRKEGQNVTLSCEQNLNHDAMYWYRQDPGQGLRLIYYSQIVNDFQKGDIAEGYSVSREKKESFPLTVTSAQKNPTAFYLCGDSSPDTQYFGPGTRLTVL.

This chain joins TRBV6-5 and TRBJ1-2, with no clear D. Trimming took 2 bases from V and 4 from J, leaving 11 bases between them. The CDR3 sequence is 14 residues long. Per the germline V gene, CDR1 is MNHEY and CDR2 is SVGAGI. The CDR3 loop is CASSYAAVAYGYTF. The CDR3 region has the DNA TGTGCCAGCAGTTACGCGGCAGTTGCCTATGGCTACACCTTC.

This chain links TRBV11-2 with TRBJ1-2; D gene ambiguous. The length of the CDR3 is 13 residues. Trimming removed 1 base from V and 2 bases from J, with 5 bases in between. Germline CDR1 is SGHAT and CDR2 is FQNNGV. CDR3 in amino acids: CASSLAPNYGYTF. The CDR3 DNA follows: TGTGCCAGCAGCTTAGCCCCCAACTATGGCTACACCTTC.

The CDR3 here is CASSLWGSQETQYF. The DNA of the CDR3 is TGTGCCAGCAGCTTGTGGGGGTCCCAAGAGACCCAGTACTTC. The rearrangement links TRBV5-6 to TRBJ2-5, with D perhaps assigned TRBD1 or TRBD2 (5 bases each). CDR1 and CDR2 from the germline V gene are SGHDT and YYEEEE. The CDR3 length is 14 residues. Trimming shortened V by 1 base and J by 1 base, and 8 bases separated the two germline ends.

V usage is TRBV2 and J usage is TRBJ2-5; D is undetermined. The DNA end favors TRBJ2-7, so the J call may be wrong. Looked up from germline, CDR1 is SNHLY and CDR2 is FYNNEI. The CDR3 has 18 residues. Written as DNA, the CDR3 is TGTGCCAGCAGAGTCGACTTCGAGTCCCGCGGAGAAGCCTACGAGCAGTACTTC. Amino acids: CASRVDFESRGEAYEQYF.

V usage is TRBV12-5 and J usage is TRBJ1-1; 8 positions match TRBD1. Germline CDR1 and CDR2: LGHNT and FRNRAP. V gave up 5 bases and J gave up 6 bases; unmatched junction bases: 11. The length of the CDR3 is 15 residues. CDR3 residues: CASGPDGQGGAEAFF. The DNA of the CDR3 is TGTGCTAGTGGTCCCGACGGACAGGGTGGGGCTGAAGCTTTCTTT.

This sequence joins TRBV5-4 and TRBJ1-2; 8 positions agree with TRBD1. The V and J ends lost 0 bases and 8 bases, in that order; junction bases with no gene match: 12. Germline loops: CDR1 SGHNT, CDR2 YYREEE (reference sequence). CDR3 length equals 16 residues. The CDR3 sequence: CASSLERDRGGGGYTF. CDR3 bases: TGTGCCAGCAGCTTGGAAAGAGACAGGGGAGGGGGGGGCTACACCTTC.